A selection of T cell receptor beta chains follows, all from one sample in a study of cytomegalovirus exposure and HLA in healthy donors. Profiled with immunoSEQ multiplex PCR; TCRdb holds only in-frame clones, not every one. The sample has more than 150,000 clones, more than 70% seen once. The sequenced material came from PBMCs. These receptors were obtained from a girl between 5 and 17 years old in good health and CMV-seropositive. Both conserved end residues are part of each CDR3. Fields, in order: CDR3 length, clone size, D gene, V gene, J gene, CDR3 DNA, CDR3 protein. The D gene is left open where the match is weak. A row's size may be missing; if present it is once, few, many or a size class.

16	once	TRBD1	TRBV9	TRBJ2-3	TGTGCCAGCAGCGTAACCTCCGACAGGGTCACAGATACGCAGTATTTT	CASSVTSDRVTDTQYF
15	NA	NA	TRBV18	TRBJ1-1	TGTGCCAGCTCACGCAGGGACAAAACGAACACTGAAGCTTTCTTT	CASSRRDKTNTEAFF
13	NA	TRBD1	TRBV6-5	TRBJ1-5	TGTGCCAGCAGTCCCGACAGGGACCAGCCCCAGCATTTT	CASSPDRDQPQHF
17	once	NA	TRBV5-4	TRBJ2-2	TGTGCCAGCACCTACAAAATCTCGGGATTTACCGCCGGGGAGCTGTTTTTT	CASTYKISGFTAGELFF
15	NA	NA	TRBV5-4	TRBJ1-1	TGTGCCAGCAGCCCACCCCTGGGTGGGAGCACTGAAGCTTTCTTT	CASSPPLGGSTEAFF
14	once	TRBD1	TRBV6-5	TRBJ2-7	TGTGCCAGCAGTGCCGACGACAGGGTCTACGAGCAGTACTTC	CASSADDRVYEQYF
14	NA	NA	TRBV10-3	TRBJ1-4	TGTGCCATTTCCCGGGGGAGGGACGGTGAAAAACTGTTTTTT	CAISRGRDGEKLFF
16	NA	NA	TRBV5-1	TRBJ1-4	TGCGCCAGCAGCTTGCGGATGGCAGGGCCTAATGAAAAACTGTTTTTT	CASSLRMAGPNEKLFF
15	NA	TRBD1	TRBV27	TRBJ1-1	TGTGCCAGCAGACCCGGGACAGGGGAAGGGACTGAAGCTTTCTTT	CASRPGTGEGTEAFF
16	NA	TRBD1	TRBV4-2	TRBJ2-7	TGTGCCAGCAGCCAATCGGACAGGGCCCCCCCGGACGAGCAGTACTTC	CASSQSDRAPPDEQYF
14	NA	TRBD2	TRBV2	TRBJ2-3	TGTGCCAGCAGTGAGCGAGCGGGAGCGGATACGCAGTATTTT	CASSERAGADTQYF
17	NA	TRBD2	TRBV5-1	TRBJ2-3	TGCGCCAGCAGCGCTCCGGGACTACGGGCTAGCACAGATACGCAGTATTTT	CASSAPGLRASTDTQYF
14	once	TRBD1	TRBV30	TRBJ2-5	TGTGCCTGGAGGGAAACAGGGGCAATTGGGGAGCAGTACTTC	CAWRETGAIGEQYF
15	NA	TRBD1	TRBV15	TRBJ1-5	TGTGCCACCAGCAGGACCTGGGACAGCTATCAGCCCCAGCATTTT	CATSRTWDSYQPQHF
14	NA	TRBD2	TRBV7-3	TRBJ2-1	TGTGCCAGCAGCTTTAGCCGGACTAGCGATGAGCAGTTCTTC	CASSFSRTSDEQFF